This T cell receptor beta chain comes out of a study of CD8+CD57+ T cells in acquired aplastic anemia. Background on the study: CD4+ and CD8+ cells, once sorted, gave DNA averaging approximately 3.3 ug. Regarding the study as a whole: In common between the patients and the controls were some 29 CD8+ CDR3 sequences.

Those patients picked for sequencing had displayed CD8+CD57+ cell expansion on flow cytometry. Receipt of therapy had not occurred in any patient by the time of blood sampling. It was genomic DNA that served as the template for profiling TCR beta VDJ and CDR3. TCRdb ran MiXCR on the reads and lists one entry per CDR3 protein. This table holds around 79,000 distinct CDR3 sequences, roughly 72% found once. CDR1 SQVTM and CDR2 ANQGSEA come from the germline V gene. V lost 4 bases and J 5 bases, leaving 18 bases between the germline ends. CDR3 size: 15 residues. Comment on this clonotype: Its target is unknown.

The receptor comes from a human donor with aplastic anemia. Source material: sorted CD4+, CD8+, or CD8+CD57+ T cells (not recorded which) from PBMCs. J is TRBJ1-5 and V is TRBV29-1; D may be TRBD1 (5 bases). CDR3 sequence reads: CSVGGSGDRDQPQHF. CDR3 DNA sequence: TGCAGCGTTGGGGGGTCAGGCGATAGGGATCAGCCCCAGCATTTT.